This T cell receptor beta chain was profiled in a study of T-cell memory formation after mild COVID-19. Study as a whole: Largely, the TCR clusters proved donor specific.

There are 17 residues in the CDR3. CDR1 is KGHDR, CDR2 SFDVKD, per germline. V lost 4 bases and J lost 0, with 16 bases in between. Overall study results and limits: A balance of CD4 and CD8 characterized clones contracting day 15 to 85, whereas later expanders leaned CD4+. Contracting CD4+ clones were located mainly in CM and EM, and CD8+ clones in EMRA.

About this clonotype: The antigen is not known.

MiXCR, run by TCRdb on the 5' RACE reads, gives a single entry per CDR3 protein. Of 450,000 or so distinct CDR3 sequences detected, about 20% appear once; the ten largest clones hold around 8%. Sequences were obtained from PBMCs or a T cell subset sorted from them (not recorded which). V and J are TRBV24-1 and TRBJ2-3; no firm D call. The sequence was collected from an adult woman who had mild COVID-19 (a few samples of this study predate the infection). Cell type and time point are not known. In DNA, the CDR3 is TGTGCCACCAGTGACCCACGGACCTCTCCTAGCACAGATACGCAGTATTTT. Amino acids: CATSDPRTSPSTDTQYF.